This TCR beta chain is from a study of cytomegalovirus exposure and HLA in healthy donors. Study-level results: The classifier reportedly diagnosed cytomegalovirus status with high specificity and sensitivity.

Unmatched junction bases numbered 4, after V lost 7 bases and J lost 7 bases. The CDR3 length is 13 residues. Looked up from germline, CDR1 is SGHRS and CDR2 is YFSETQ. 60 Vbeta and 13 Jbeta primers were used in PCR. Sequencing was performed with immunoSEQ multiplex PCR; in TCRdb, only in-frame clones are kept and a portion is missing. Of roughly 150,000 clones listed, 73% are singletons. About this clone: Its antigen remains unknown.

The sequencing sample was made of PBMCs. The chain links TRBV5-1 to TRBJ2-2, with 10 bases fitting TRBD1. The source of this sequence is a woman younger than 35 in good health and CMV-seropositive. The CDR3, as DNA: TGCGCCAGCCGGACAGGGGGTAACGGGGAGCTGTTTTTT. Its protein is CASRTGGNGELFF.